This T cell receptor beta chain was recorded in a study of blood T cell repertoires in COVID-19 (dated by TCRdb to between 2020 and 2021). About the full investigation: Samples from collaborators originated in the United States, Italy and Spain and spanned both the acute and convalescent phases of COVID-19. The prospective study material was composed of cDNA or gDNA derived from T cells, B-cell-depleted T cells, or PBMCs. Subjects who had been exposed to COVID-19, were actively infected with it, or had recovered from it provided the deeply sampled blood TCRbeta repertoires that made up the dataset. The repertoires were made available in a free public database intended to serve as a resource for research on the immune response to SARS-CoV-2. Samples came from the ongoing ImmuneRACE study (first 160 participants) plus 1,254 subjects from 6 global collaborators. A de-identified subject ID, COVID-19 status, age in years and sex were almost always included in the sample metadata. HLA class I and class II types, where available, came from metadata supplied by the sample provider rather than from assay-based typing.

TCRbeta CDR3 regions were amplified from genomic DNA using the immunoSEQ Assay, a bias-controlled multiplex PCR. Concerning the study's data processing: Nucleated cell counts per sample were estimated from amplification of reference gene primers within the assay. Sequence reads were collapsed and filtered to measure the absolute abundance of every unique TCRbeta CDR3 rearrangement. For each sample, productive Simpson clonality was calculated as the square root of Simpson's diversity index across productive rearrangements. TCRdb took over this immuneACCESS table, retaining in-frame rearrangements with V and J assigned. Such tables are incomplete; in checked studies, under half of the missing clones stem from an unresolved V gene, and the remainder is unexplained. That table supplies the V and J calls and clone size; D and trimming were determined from the DNA. For this sample there are 150,000 or so clones; around four fifths appear just once. About 20% of the sample is in the top ten clones.

On this clone itself: Its antigen specificity is not known. The sample holds no much larger clone one base away, and base qualities are not on file.

General study outcomes and caveats: The amount of clinical and demographic metadata varied by source and participant and was provided uncurated.

The collaborating institutions used their own protocols to collect whole blood in K2EDTA tubes. For TCRbeta analysis, collaborators shipped samples as frozen whole blood, isolated PBMCs, or DNA extracted from either of those sample types. Relative to germline, V is 0 bases shorter and J is 0 bases shorter, with 7 bases between their ends. CDR1 and CDR2 are drawn from the germline V gene: SGDLS, YYNGEE. From cysteine to phenylalanine, the CDR3 is 14 amino acids long. The CDR3 DNA has 42 bases and is translated from base 1. This receptor chain uses TRBV9 and TRBJ2-7, with the D gene not confidently named. The specimen sequenced was peripheral blood. The sequence was collected from a woman older than 75 with acute or convalescent COVID-19. The sequenced DNA is TGTGCCAGCAGCGTAGTAGCAGCCTCCTACGAGCAGTACTTC. Its translation is CASSVVAASYEQYF.